A single sample gave rise to the 14 T cell receptor beta chains below, sequenced in a study of T-cell reconstitution after alpha-beta-depleted transplantation in children. TCRbeta library construction was performed incorporating unique molecular identifiers. Each CDR3 protein gets one entry after TCRdb re-called the PCR reads with MiXCR. This table holds around 250,000 distinct CDR3 sequences, about a tenth found once. This specimen consisted of PBMCs from the stem cell graft donor, obtained from the stem cell graft. The receptors derive from a human donor who donated a stem cell graft to a child with SCID.

In its sample, this clonotype was seen many times. The gene calls are TRBV6-1 and TRBJ2-3, with 13 bases fitting TRBD2. CDR3 length equals 14 residues. From germline, CDR1 is MNHNS and CDR2 SASEGT. J was trimmed by 3 bases and V by 6 bases; bases with no gene match: 0. CDR3: CASRGLAGTDTQYF. CDR3 DNA: TGTGCCAGCAGGGGACTAGCGGGAACAGATACGCAGTATTTT.

This clonotype has a handful of counts. The J gene is TRBJ2-5, the V gene TRBV20-1; D possibly matches TRBD1 or TRBD2 (5 bases each). Trimming shortened V by 4 bases and J by 2 bases, and 11 bases separated the two germline ends. In germline, CDR1 is DFQATT, CDR2 SNEGSKA (reference sequence). CDR3 length: 13 amino acids. The CDR3 DNA is TGCAGTGCTAACCGGGACCAACAAGAGACCCAGTACTTC. It is translated as CSANRDQQETQYF.

This chain uses TRBV15 with TRBJ2-1, with TRBD1 identical over 9 bases. J lost 8 bases, V lost 3 bases, and 5 bases had no gene match. Germline V gives CDR1 LNHNV, CDR2 YYDKDF (reference sequence). The CDR3 runs to 14 residues. CDR3 nucleotide sequence: TGTGCCACCAGCAGGCCGGGACAGGGCGATGAGCAGTTCTTC. This sequence encodes CATSRPGQGDEQFF. Complete variable domain (other parts from reference TRBV15 and TRBJ2-1): DAMVIQNPRYQVTQFGKPVTLSCSQTLNHNVMYWYQQKSSQAPKLLFHYYDKDFNNEADTPDNFQSRRPNTSFCFLDIRSPGLGDTAMYLCATSRPGQGDEQFFGPGTRLTVL.

This clonotype has a count of ten or more. V gene TRBV9 combines with J gene TRBJ2-7, with 7 bases aligning to TRBD1. V lost 1 base, J lost 0 bases, and 4 bases stayed unmatched. Germline values: CDR1 SGDLS, CDR2 YYNGEE. The CDR3 consists of 15 residues. CDR3 sequence (DNA): TGTGCCAGCAGCGTAACAGGGGCGGCCTCCTACGAGCAGTACTTC. Translation gives CASSVTGAASYEQYF.

The V gene is TRBV7-2, the J gene TRBJ2-5, with TRBD2 matching 7 bases. This CDR3 has 15 amino acids. V gave up 3 bases and J gave up 2 bases; unmatched junction bases: 6. Germline V gives CDR1 SGHTA, CDR2 FQGNSA. The CDR3 sequence: CASSFEGLPQETQYF. The CDR3, as DNA: TGTGCCAGCAGCTTTGAGGGACTACCTCAAGAGACCCAGTACTTC.

The table lists this clonotype with a few counts. V usage is TRBV6-1 and J usage is TRBJ2-3, with 7 bases aligning to TRBD2. The V segment lost 8 bases and the J segment 4 bases; nucleotides outside the gene matches: 3. This CDR3 has 12 residues. Germline V CDR1 and CDR2: MNHNS, SASEGT. CDR3 sequence: CASAGGSDTQYF. The CDR3 nucleotides are TGTGCCAGCGCCGGGGGGTCAGATACGCAGTATTTT.

The V and J genes are TRBV12-3 or TRBV12-4 and TRBJ1-2; D perhaps matches TRBD1 (5 bases). Trimming removed 5 bases from V and 4 bases from J, with 14 bases in between. CDR3 length: 14 residues. CDR3 bases: TGTGCCAGCAGTAGAAACGCAGGGAGCTATGGCTACACCTTC. It yields the protein CASSRNAGSYGYTF.

This clonotype was seen more than once but under ten times. The chain has TRBV14 and TRBJ2-2, with TRBD2 matching over 10 bases. Trimming removed 8 bases from V and 3 bases from J; junction bases left unmatched: 6. The CDR3 has 15 residues. Per germline, CDR1 SGHDN and CDR2 FVKESK. CDR3 amino acids: CASRAGGLDTGELFF. In DNA, the CDR3 is TGTGCCAGCCGAGCGGGGGGGCTCGACACCGGGGAGCTGTTTTTT.

This clonotype was counted ten times or more. The chain carries TRBV4-1 and TRBJ2-7, with D uncertain. V shed 4 bases and J shed 3 bases, with 10 bases lying between them. CDR3 length: 13 residues. Germline V CDR1 and CDR2: MGHRA, YSYEKL. The CDR3 bases are TGCGCCAGCAGCCCCTCCCTTCGCTACGAGCAGTACTTC. Its protein product is CASSPSLRYEQYF.

This clonotype occurred many times. The CDR3, as DNA: TGTGCCAGCAGCCCGCGGAGTAACACTGAAGCTTTCTTT. Amino acid sequence: CASSPRSNTEAFF. The chain has TRBV7-9 and TRBJ1-1; no firm D call. In germline, CDR1 is SEHNR, CDR2 FQNEAQ (reference sequence). Trimming removed 5 bases at V and 2 bases at J, with 9 bases between. The CDR3 contains 13 residues.

In DNA form, the CDR3 reads TGCAGTGCTGGAGGGACAGGGCTTTACGAGCAGTACTTC. Translation gives CSAGGTGLYEQYF. The V call is TRBV20-1, the J call TRBJ2-7; 9 bases line up with TRBD1. Looked up from germline, CDR1 is DFQATT and CDR2 is SNEGSKA (reference sequence). J lost 4 bases, V lost 5 bases, and 6 bases had no gene match. The CDR3 is 13 amino acids.

V and J are TRBV12-3 or TRBV12-4 and TRBJ1-1; a possible D gene is TRBD1 (5 bases). Trimming removed 5 bases from V and 1 base from J, with 14 bases in between. The CDR3 runs to 15 residues. The CDR3 coding sequence is TGTGCCAGCAGTCCCCGCAGGGTAGGGAACACTGAAGCTTTCTTT. It is translated as CASSPRRVGNTEAFF.

The rearrangement joins TRBV25-1 to TRBJ1-2; D gene ambiguous. Deletions cut 5 bases from V and 6 bases from J, with 25 bases between. Germline V CDR1 and CDR2: MGHDK, SYGVNS. The CDR3 is made up of 17 amino acids. The CDR3 nucleotides are TGTGCCAGCAGTTTGTTGGTCCCCGGGAAACTTCCTGATGGCTACACCTTC. Its translation is CASSLLVPGKLPDGYTF.

This clonotype was counted only a few times. The V and J genes are TRBV12-3 or TRBV12-4 and TRBJ1-2, with D possibly matching TRBD1 (5 bases). V lost 6 bases and J 7 bases, leaving 12 bases between the germline ends. This CDR3 has 12 amino acids. In nucleotides, the CDR3 is TGTGCCAGCAGCCGCGGGGCGTCTGGCTACACCTTC. This sequence encodes CASSRGASGYTF.